The following is a T cell receptor (beta chain) sequence with its context. The target of this receptor is not known. No much larger clone is present one base from it, and per-base qualities are unavailable. The data stem from a study of shared clonotypes between healthy human individuals (dated by TCRdb to 2018 to 2021). Regarding the complete study: The cohort comprised a couple of women and a few men aged 18 to 49 years. Per donor, leukapheresis produced somewhere between about 0.94 and 9 billion PBMCs. Blood TCR repertoires of about five healthy adults were deeply sequenced to estimate repertoire size and the extent of clonotype sharing between individuals. Per donor, three plates each were used for CD4 naive and CD4 memory, two for CD8 naive, and one for CD8 memory. To increase sequencing depth and limit assay-specific biases, TCR repertoire library preparation and sequencing were carried out by different laboratories using diverse techniques. Study-wide findings and limitations: Sampling was limited to blood, and TCR repertoires in tissue likely differ from TCR repertoires in blood. The genetic and exposure-history diversity represented was limited by the small number of donors. Larger estimated clonotype richness was generally found for naive subsets than for memory subsets. Compared with non-shared clonotypes, the clonotypes found in all four sorted-subset donors had higher generation probabilities. Sharing across several donors was observed for approximately 5% of naive CD4, less than 4% of naive CD8, about 2.3% of memory CD4, and around 0.4% of memory CD8 clonotypes. Incomplete sequencing was indicated by rarefaction of sorted-subset datasets, despite the large sequencing depth. Based on pairwise subsampling, the degree of clonotype sharing among donors was expected to be affected by sequencing depth.

TCR CDR3 regions were amplified from genomic DNA by multiplex PCR using the deep immunoSEQ assay. Extracted genomic DNA from each cell subset was spread evenly across all wells of several immunoSEQ 96-well plates, with each plate serving as a replicate. For sorted subsets, 200 ng of genomic DNA, equivalent to tens of thousands of T cell genomes, went into each replicate PCR. The purified libraries were quantified using a Qubit 3.0 fluorometer, sized with a Bioanalyzer 2100, and then quantified again using the KAPA Library Quantification kit. Every immunoSEQ 96-well plate was sequenced on a separate single-read 150-cycle Illumina NextSeq 550 flow cell. From the authors' description of their analysis: Because the immunoSEQ output held only junctional sequences and lacked quality scores, the filtering could not match the filtering applied to full-length reads. Sequences were annotated with PyIR, a Python wrapper for IgBLAST v1.9, and V/J genes and CDR3 were assigned using IMGT germline references. Any read was removed if the V/J assignment was weak (E-value above 1e-6), the CDR3 was missing, or the read contained stop codons, out-of-frame junctions, or ambiguous translated residues. V3J clonotypes were defined as sequences sharing the same inferred V gene, J gene, and CDR3 amino acid sequence. To compute the percentage overlap between repertoires, the number of shared unique clonotypes was divided by the size of the smaller repertoire. Repertoire richness was assessed with RTK rarefaction, the Chao1 estimator, and Recon v2.1 estimates of unobserved clonotypes. Generation probabilities were computed with OLGA for all TCRbeta clonotypes obtained by the gDNA method from several donors. Here the immuneACCESS table is served through TCRdb, limited to in-frame sequences with V and J called. Missing clones are a known gap in these copies; in checked studies unresolved V genes cover under half, and the rest lacks a known reason. From that table come the V and J calls and clone size; the DNA was used to work out D and trimming. This sample comprises millions of clones, approximately 95% of them detected only once. 0.39% of the sample is held by the ten biggest clonotypes.

The donors were healthy, HIV-negative adults who had no recently reported acute infections or vaccinations. All donors were Caucasian adults living in Nashville, Tennessee, USA. Magnetic negative selection was used to enrich CD4+ T cells, after which naive cells were positively selected on CD45RA and the negative fraction became the memory subset. Blood was obtained by leukapheresis, after which PBMCs were separated by Ficoll-Histopaque density gradient centrifugation and cryopreserved in liquid nitrogen vapor phase. Purity and quantity of every magnetically sorted T cell population were checked by analytical flow cytometry. Genomic DNA was isolated from each sorted fraction and quantified by UV absorbance on a Nanodrop 2000c. Taken from the germline V gene, the CDR1 and CDR2 loops are SGHTA and FQGNSA. The V and J ends are trimmed by 6 bases and 5 bases, leaving 17 bases between them. From the cysteine through the phenylalanine, the CDR3 covers 15 amino acids. The kept DNA is CDR3 alone, 45 bases in frame from the first base.

Sequencing was carried out using naive CD4+ T cells from PBMCs. The cell subset or site label for this specimen denotes: CD45RA+ positively selected. The source of this sequence is a man between 18 and 35 years old in good health. Some clones in this sample may be carry-over from other donors' samples. The rearranged segments are TRBV7-2 and TRBJ2-1; no confident D gene assignment can be made. The CDR3 is CASRPRQPDNNEQFF. The DNA sequence is TGTGCCAGCAGACCGAGGCAGCCCGATAACAATGAGCAGTTCTTC. Extended through the reference TRBV7-2 and TRBJ2-1 proteins, this CDR3 yields the full variable domain: GAGVSQSPSNKVTEKGKDVELRCDPISGHTALYWYRQSLGQGLEFLIYFQGNSAPDKSGLPSDRFSAERTGGSVSTLTIQRTQQEDSAVYLCASRPRQPDNNEQFFGPGTRLTVL.